Below, one TCR beta chain is given with its context. Enrolment of Seattle patients took place during active infection, and they were followed longitudinally. Clones were sequenced by immunoSEQ multiplex PCR, and TCRdb holds only the in-frame ones, with some missing. The table records about 150,000 clones, about 83% of them present only once. The data were obtained in a study of blood T cell repertoires in COVID-19. About the research overall: PBMCs, B-cell-depleted T cells, or T cells provided the cDNA or gDNA that made up the material.

Trimming took 1 base from V and 7 from J; bases not matched to a gene: 6. This CDR3 has 14 amino acids. Germline CDR1 is SGHTA and CDR2 is FQGTGA. Sequenced sample: peripheral blood. This TCR came from a woman older than 75 with COVID-19, enrolled during active disease. V gene TRBV7-3 combines with J gene TRBJ1-2, with 7 bases identical to TRBD1. In nucleotides, the CDR3 is TGTGCCAGCAGCTTAATTGCAGGGGGGTCTGGCTACACCTTC. Its translation: CASSLIAGGSGYTF.